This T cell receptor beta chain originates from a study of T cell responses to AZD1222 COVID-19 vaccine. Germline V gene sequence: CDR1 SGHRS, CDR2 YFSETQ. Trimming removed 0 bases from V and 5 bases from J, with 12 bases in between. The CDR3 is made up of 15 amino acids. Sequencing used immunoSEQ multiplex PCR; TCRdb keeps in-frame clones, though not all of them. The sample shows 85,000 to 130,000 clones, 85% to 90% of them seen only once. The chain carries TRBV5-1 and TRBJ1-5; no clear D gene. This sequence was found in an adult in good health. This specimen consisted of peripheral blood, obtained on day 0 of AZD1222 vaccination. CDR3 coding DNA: TGCGCCAGCAGCTTGGAAGGATCCAGTTATCAGCCCCAGCATTTT. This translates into CASSLEGSSYQPQHF.